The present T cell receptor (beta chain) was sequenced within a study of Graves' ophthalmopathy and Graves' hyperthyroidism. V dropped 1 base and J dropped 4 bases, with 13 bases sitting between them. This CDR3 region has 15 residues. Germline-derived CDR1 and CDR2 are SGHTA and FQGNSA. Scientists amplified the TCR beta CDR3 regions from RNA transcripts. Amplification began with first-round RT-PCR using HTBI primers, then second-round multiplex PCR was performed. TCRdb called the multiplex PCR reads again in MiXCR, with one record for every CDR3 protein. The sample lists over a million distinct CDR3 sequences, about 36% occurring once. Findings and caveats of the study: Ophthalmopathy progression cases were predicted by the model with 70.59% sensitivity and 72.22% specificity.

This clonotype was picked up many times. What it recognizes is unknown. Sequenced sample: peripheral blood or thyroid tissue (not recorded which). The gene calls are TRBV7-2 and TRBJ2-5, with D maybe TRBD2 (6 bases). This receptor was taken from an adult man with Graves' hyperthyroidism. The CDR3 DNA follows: TGTGCCAGCAGCTTAGGGCGGGGCGAAGGAGAGACCCAGTACTTC. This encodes CASSLGRGEGETQYF.